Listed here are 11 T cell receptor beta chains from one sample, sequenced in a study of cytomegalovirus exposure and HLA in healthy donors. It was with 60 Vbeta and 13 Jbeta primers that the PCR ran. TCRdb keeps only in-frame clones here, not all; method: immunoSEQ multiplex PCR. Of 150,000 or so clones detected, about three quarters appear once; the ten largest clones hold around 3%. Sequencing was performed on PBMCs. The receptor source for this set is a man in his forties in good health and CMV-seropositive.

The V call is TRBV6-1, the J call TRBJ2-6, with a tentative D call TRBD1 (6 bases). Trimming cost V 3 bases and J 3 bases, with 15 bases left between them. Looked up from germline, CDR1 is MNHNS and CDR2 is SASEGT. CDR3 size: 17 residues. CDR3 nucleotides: TGTGCCAGCAGTGAGGGGACATTCTGGAGTGGGGCCAACGTCCTGACTTTC. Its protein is CASSEGTFWSGANVLTF.

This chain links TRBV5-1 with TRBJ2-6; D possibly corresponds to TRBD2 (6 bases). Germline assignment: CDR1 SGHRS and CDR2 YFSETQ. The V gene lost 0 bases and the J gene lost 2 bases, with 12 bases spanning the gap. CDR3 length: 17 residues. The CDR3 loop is CASSLVVGGPGANVLTF. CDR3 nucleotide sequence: TGCGCCAGCAGCTTGGTGGTGGGAGGACCTGGGGCCAACGTCCTGACTTTC.

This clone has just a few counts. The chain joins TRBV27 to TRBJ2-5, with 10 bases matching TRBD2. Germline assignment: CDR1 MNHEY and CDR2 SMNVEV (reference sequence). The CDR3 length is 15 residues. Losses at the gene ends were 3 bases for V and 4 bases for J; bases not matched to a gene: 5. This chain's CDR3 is CASSLPLAGVETQYF. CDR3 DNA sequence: TGTGCCAGCAGTTTGCCCCTAGCGGGAGTAGAGACCCAGTACTTC.

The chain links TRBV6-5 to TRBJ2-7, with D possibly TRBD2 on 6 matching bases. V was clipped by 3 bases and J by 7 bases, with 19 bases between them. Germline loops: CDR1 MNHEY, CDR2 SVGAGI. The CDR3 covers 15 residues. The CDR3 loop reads CASSYSRDSFYEQYF. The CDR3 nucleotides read TGTGCCAGCAGTTATAGCCGGGACTCCTTTTATGAGCAGTACTTC.

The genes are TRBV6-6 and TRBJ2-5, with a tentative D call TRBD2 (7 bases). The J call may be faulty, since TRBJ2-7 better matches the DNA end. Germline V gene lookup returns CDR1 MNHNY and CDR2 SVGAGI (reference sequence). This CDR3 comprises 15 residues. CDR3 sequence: CASSLGAGAAYEQYF. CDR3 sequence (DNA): TGTGCCAGCAGTTTGGGGGCGGGAGCGGCTTACGAGCAGTACTTC.

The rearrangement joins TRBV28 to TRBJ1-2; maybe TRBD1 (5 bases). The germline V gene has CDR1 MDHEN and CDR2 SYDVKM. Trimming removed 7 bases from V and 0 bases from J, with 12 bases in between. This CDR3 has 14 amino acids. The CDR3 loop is CASTQQGTNYGYTF. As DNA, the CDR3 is TGTGCCAGCACCCAGCAGGGCACTAACTATGGCTACACCTTC.

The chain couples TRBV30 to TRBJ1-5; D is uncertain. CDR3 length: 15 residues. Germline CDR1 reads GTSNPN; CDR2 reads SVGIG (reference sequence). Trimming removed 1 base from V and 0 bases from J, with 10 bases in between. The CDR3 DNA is TGTGCCTGGAGTGCTCAGAGAGGTAGCAATCAGCCCCAGCATTTT. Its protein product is CAWSAQRGSNQPQHF.

DNA of the CDR3: TGTGCCAGCAGCGTAGCTTCAGGGCACTACGAGCAGTACTTC. Translation gives CASSVASGHYEQYF. The rearrangement joins TRBV9 to TRBJ2-7; TRBD1 is a possible D gene (5 bases). Germline V lookup: CDR1 SGDLS, CDR2 YYNGEE. V was pared by 0 bases and J by 3 bases, with 10 bases between. The CDR3 spans 14 residues.

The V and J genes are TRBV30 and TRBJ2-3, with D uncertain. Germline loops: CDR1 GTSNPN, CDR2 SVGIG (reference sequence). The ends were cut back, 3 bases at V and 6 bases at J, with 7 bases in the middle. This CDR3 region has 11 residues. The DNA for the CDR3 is TGTGCCTGGAGCACTTCGGATACGCAGTATTTT. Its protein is CAWSTSDTQYF.

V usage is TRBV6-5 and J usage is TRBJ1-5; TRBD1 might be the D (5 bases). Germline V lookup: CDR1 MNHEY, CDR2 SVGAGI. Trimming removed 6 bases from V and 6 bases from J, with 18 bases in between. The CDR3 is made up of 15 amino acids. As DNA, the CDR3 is TGTGCCAGCAGCCCTCCGGGGGGGTGGAGTCAGCCCCAGCATTTT. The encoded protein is CASSPPGGWSQPQHF.

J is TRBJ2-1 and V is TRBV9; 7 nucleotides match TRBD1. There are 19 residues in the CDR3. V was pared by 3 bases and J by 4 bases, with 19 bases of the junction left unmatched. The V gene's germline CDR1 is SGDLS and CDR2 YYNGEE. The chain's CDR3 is CASSDSRTGSPAGYNEQFF. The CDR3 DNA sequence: TGTGCCAGCAGCGATAGCCGGACAGGATCTCCGGCGGGTTACAATGAGCAGTTCTTC.